These T cell receptor beta chains were read from a single sample in a study of molecular identifiers for immune sequencing clone quantification. Using its own MiXCR run on the PCR reads, TCRdb lists one record per CDR3 protein. The repertoire has 600,000 to 650,000 distinct CDR3 sequences, just under 20% of them found once; the top ten carry roughly 0.83%. Sequenced sample: naive CD8+ T cells from blood, with Jurkat cell RNA spiked in. The origin of the receptors is a human donor in good health. Some libraries in this study had Jurkat cell RNA spiked in. CDR3s include the opening cysteine and the closing phenylalanine or tryptophan. The D gene is left open where the match is weak. Size is omitted from some rows. Given values are once, few, many or a class for expanded clones.

D: -; J: TRBJ1-5; V: TRBV28; size: many; DNA: TGTGCCACGGACCAAGGGGGGAGTCAGCCCCAGCATTTT; CDR3: CATDQGGSQPQHF
D: TRBD1; J: TRBJ1-2; V: TRBV7-9; size: few; DNA: TGTGCCAGCAGCCGGGGGGGACAGCTGGATTGGGGCTACACCTTC; CDR3: CASSRGGQLDWGYTF
D: -; J: TRBJ2-3; V: TRBV6-1; size: many; DNA: TGTGCCAGCAGACATATCGGACAGAGCGCAGATACGCAGTATTTT; CDR3: CASRHIGQSADTQYF
D: TRBD1; J: TRBJ2-2; V: TRBV29-1; size: many; DNA: TGCAGCGTTGCCCCTCTCGGTGGACAGGAGGTCTCCGGGGAGCTGTTTTTT; CDR3: CSVAPLGGQEVSGELFF
D: TRBD1; J: TRBJ1-5; V: TRBV27; size: -; DNA: TGTGCCAGCAGTTTATCTGTGGGACAGATCAATCAGCCCCAGCATTTT; CDR3: CASSLSVGQINQPQHF
D: -; J: TRBJ2-5; V: TRBV5-8; size: few; DNA: TGTGCCAGCAGCTTCGTCCGGGACAATCAAGAGACCCAGTACTTC; CDR3: CASSFVRDNQETQYF
D: TRBD1; J: TRBJ2-7; V: TRBV4-1; size: -; DNA: TGCGCCAGCAGCCAAACATCGGGGGGACAGGGGGCCGACGAGCAGTACTTC; CDR3: CASSQTSGGQGADEQYF
D: -; J: TRBJ1-1; V: TRBV2; size: many; DNA: TGTGCCATCGAGGGCGGACATTCGAACACTGAAGCTTTCTTT; CDR3: CAIEGGHSNTEAFF
D: -; J: TRBJ2-2; V: TRBV4-1; size: -; DNA: TGCGCCAGCAGCCAGAACTCCGGGCTCCTATCTGGGGAGCTGTTTTTT; CDR3: CASSQNSGLLSGELFF
D: TRBD1; J: TRBJ1-5; V: TRBV4-3; size: many; DNA: TGCGCCAGCAGCCAAGATCGAGGACAGGGCCAGCCCCAGCATTTT; CDR3: CASSQDRGQGQPQHF
D: TRBD1; J: TRBJ1-5; V: TRBV20-1; size: many; DNA: TGCAGTGCTATGGGACAGGGGGCCGCTTTTAATCAGCCCCAGCATTTT; CDR3: CSAMGQGAAFNQPQHF
D: TRBD1; J: TRBJ2-5; V: TRBV6-5; size: many; DNA: TGTGCCAGCAGTCAGACAGGGGATGCGGAGACCCAGTACTTC; CDR3: CASSQTGDAETQYF
D: -; J: TRBJ2-3; V: TRBV19; size: few; DNA: TGTGCCAGTAGTATTACGGGGAGATCTAGCACAGATACGCAGTATTTT; CDR3: CASSITGRSSTDTQYF
D: TRBD1; J: TRBJ2-6; V: TRBV11-2; size: many; DNA: TGTGCCAGCAGCCCATTTTCGGGACAGGGAATTTCTGGGGCCAACGTCCTGACTTTC; CDR3: CASSPFSGQGISGANVLTF
D: TRBD1; J: TRBJ1-1; V: TRBV23-1; size: many; DNA: TGCGCCAGCAGTCACCCGACACAGGGGGGCGGCACTGAAGCTTTCTTT; CDR3: CASSHPTQGGGTEAFF
D: TRBD1; J: TRBJ1-1; V: TRBV7-9; size: many; DNA: TGTGCCAGCAGCATACAGGGGGCGGCTGAAGCTTTCTTT; CDR3: CASSIQGAAEAFF
D: -; J: TRBJ2-1; V: TRBV6-2/TRBV6-3; size: few; DNA: TGTGCCAGCAGTTACCCGGACTCGCAGGCCACCAATGAGCAGTTCTTC; CDR3: CASSYPDSQATNEQFF
D: TRBD2; J: TRBJ2-7; V: TRBV28; size: -; DNA: TGTGCCAGCAGTCAAGCGGGAAGTCGATACGAGCAGTACTTC; CDR3: CASSQAGSRYEQYF
D: -; J: TRBJ1-1; V: TRBV6-2/TRBV6-3; size: many; DNA: TGTGCCAGCAGTCCGGCGCAGGTGACTGAAGCTTTCTTT; CDR3: CASSPAQVTEAFF
D: -; J: TRBJ1-5; V: TRBV30; size: many; DNA: TGTGCCTGGAGTAGGGGCCTGGGCAATCAGCCCCAGCATTTT; CDR3: CAWSRGLGNQPQHF
D: TRBD1; J: TRBJ1-4; V: TRBV19; size: few; DNA: TGTGCCAGTACCAGGACAGGGGCTAATGAAAAACTGTTTTTT; CDR3: CASTRTGANEKLFF
D: -; J: TRBJ2-1; V: TRBV11-3; size: many; DNA: TGTGCCAGCAGCTTAGACTTGGACAGTTACAATGAGCAGTTCTTC; CDR3: CASSLDLDSYNEQFF
D: TRBD2; J: TRBJ2-1; V: TRBV30; size: many; DNA: TGTGCCTGGGCTAGCGGGCCACGCAATGAGCAGTTCTTC; CDR3: CAWASGPRNEQFF
D: -; J: TRBJ2-6; V: TRBV10-3; size: many; DNA: TGTGCCATCAGTGAGCCCACAACTTCTGGGGCCAACGTCCTGACTTTC; CDR3: CAISEPTTSGANVLTF
D: -; J: TRBJ1-5; V: TRBV7-9; size: many; DNA: TGTGCCAGCAGCGGGACTTTTAGCAATCAGCCCCAGCATTTT; CDR3: CASSGTFSNQPQHF
D: TRBD2; J: TRBJ2-1; V: TRBV6-2/TRBV6-3; size: few; DNA: TGTGCCAGCCATGGTGTAGCGGGAGGGGTTTCCTACAATGAGCAGTTCTTC; CDR3: CASHGVAGGVSYNEQFF
D: -; J: TRBJ2-7; V: TRBV5-6; size: many; DNA: TGTGCCAGCAGCTTGGGGGACTCGCTCTACGAGCAGTACTTC; CDR3: CASSLGDSLYEQYF
D: -; J: TRBJ2-7; V: TRBV7-9; size: many; DNA: TGTGCCAGCAGCCTAAAGCGTGACGAGCAGTACTTC; CDR3: CASSLKRDEQYF
D: TRBD1; J: TRBJ2-7; V: TRBV29-1; size: few; DNA: TGCAGCGCCGCCGGGACAGGGATCAACGAGCAGTACTTC; CDR3: CSAAGTGINEQYF
D: TRBD2; J: TRBJ2-1; V: TRBV7-9; size: many; DNA: TGTGCCAGCAGCTTAGGCTCGAGCGGGAACAGCTACAATGAGCAGTTCTTC; CDR3: CASSLGSSGNSYNEQFF
D: -; J: TRBJ1-4; V: TRBV4-3; size: -; DNA: TGCGCCAGCAGCCAAGTGAAGGAAACTAATGAAAAACTGTTTTTT; CDR3: CASSQVKETNEKLFF
D: TRBD1; J: TRBJ1-4; V: TRBV12-3/TRBV12-4; size: few; DNA: TGTGCCAGCAGTCCCAGTAGGGGACAGGGGCTGGAAAAACTGTTTTTT; CDR3: CASSPSRGQGLEKLFF
D: -; J: TRBJ2-5; V: TRBV10-3; size: many; DNA: TGTGCCATCAGAGGGCTTTCGGAAGAGACCCAGTACTTC; CDR3: CAIRGLSEETQYF
D: TRBD2; J: TRBJ2-1; V: TRBV27; size: few; DNA: TGTGCCAGCAGTTCACGGACTAGCGGGACGACCTACAATGAGCAGTTCTTC; CDR3: CASSSRTSGTTYNEQFF
D: TRBD1; J: TRBJ1-1; V: TRBV20-1; size: -; DNA: TGCAGTGCTCGAAGGGACAGATTGAACACTGAAGCTTTCTTT; CDR3: CSARRDRLNTEAFF
D: -; J: TRBJ2-7; V: TRBV19; size: many; DNA: TGTGCCAGTAGTTTCTCGGTTACGACCCAGTACGAGCAGTACTTC; CDR3: CASSFSVTTQYEQYF
D: -; J: TRBJ2-7; V: TRBV7-3; size: many; DNA: TGTGCCAGCAGCTTATTTTCAGGGTTCCCCTACGAGCAGTACTTC; CDR3: CASSLFSGFPYEQYF
D: TRBD1; J: TRBJ2-7; V: TRBV7-6; size: many; DNA: TGTGCCAGCAGCCAGGACAGGGGATTCGCCTACGAGCAGTACTTC; CDR3: CASSQDRGFAYEQYF
D: -; J: TRBJ1-4; V: TRBV9; size: many; DNA: TGTGCCAGCAGCCCCACTACTTACAACGAAAAACTGTTTTTT; CDR3: CASSPTTYNEKLFF
D: -; J: TRBJ1-1; V: TRBV9; size: many; DNA: TGTGCCAGCTCACCGGGACAATCCGAAGCTTTCTTT; CDR3: CASSPGQSEAFF